These 11 T cell receptor beta chains came from one sample sequenced in a study of cytotoxic CD8 clonotypes in ibrutinib-treated CLL. Sequenced by immunoSEQ multiplex PCR; TCRdb stores in-frame clones only, minus some. In the table there are fewer than 5,000 clones, about 83% of which are singletons. The sequencing here drew on PBMCs, taken before ibrutinib treatment. These receptor sequences come from a human donor with chronic lymphocytic leukemia.

The count of this clone is one. The chain combines TRBV9 with TRBJ2-5; D not resolved. The CDR3 extends over 14 amino acids. V dropped 0 bases and J dropped 3 bases, with 9 bases sitting between them. CDR1 is SGDLS and CDR2 is YYNGEE in the germline V gene. Written as DNA, the CDR3 is TGTGCCAGCAGCGTAGTGCCAACAGAAGAGACCCAGTACTTC. Translation gives CASSVVPTEETQYF.

The chain couples TRBV29-1 to TRBJ1-1; D not certain. The germline V and J ends were trimmed by 4 bases and 0 bases, with 3 bases remaining between them. This CDR3 spans 11 amino acids. Germline loops: CDR1 SQVTM, CDR2 ANQGSEA. In DNA, the CDR3 is TGCAGCGTTGCAATGAACACTGAAGCTTTCTTT. Protein: CSVAMNTEAFF. Full variable domain (rest looked up from reference TRBV29-1 and TRBJ1-1): SAVISQKPSRDICQRGTSLTIQCQVDSQVTMMFWYRQQPGQSLTLIATANQGSEATYESGFVIDKFPISRPNLTFSTLTVSNMSPEDSSIYLCSVAMNTEAFFGQGTRLTVV.

The chain uses TRBV7-9 and TRBJ1-4; TRBD1 aligns across 7 bases. Germline-derived CDR1 and CDR2 are SEHNR and FQNEAQ (reference sequence). The CDR3 spans 14 residues. J was trimmed by 8 bases and V by 10 bases; bases with no gene match: 13. In nucleotides, the CDR3 is TGTGCCACCCCGCAGGGGGATGAGAAGGAAAAACTGTTTTTT. This codes for CATPQGDEKEKLFF.

This clone was recorded a few times. This sequence joins TRBV28 and TRBJ2-7, with D unclear. Germline loops: CDR1 MDHEN, CDR2 SYDVKM. The CDR3 is 14 amino acids. The V end was cut by 5 bases, the J end by 1 base, with 12 bases between. Here the CDR3 DNA reads TGTGCCAGCAGTGCGTACAGCGAATCCTACGAGCAGTACTTC. Translated: CASSAYSESYEQYF.

As regards this clone: Mismatch with germline at one junction end may stem from a read error. The chain has TRBV2 and TRBJ1-5; 9 nucleotides align to TRBD1. Germline loops: CDR1 SNHLY, CDR2 FYNNEI. The CDR3 has 16 amino acids. CDR3 amino acids: CASSGDRTGVDQPQHF. The CDR3 nucleotides read TGTGCCAGTAGTGGGGATCGGACAGGGGTTGATCAGCCCCAGCATTTT.

The chain recombines TRBV27 with TRBJ2-2; 10 nucleotides match TRBD2. Germline values: CDR1 MNHEY, CDR2 SMNVEV (reference sequence). The J segment lost 3 bases and the V segment lost 3 bases, leaving 19 bases of the junction unmatched. CDR3 length equals 21 residues. CDR3 amino acids: CASSLRFSASGRISDTGELFF. CDR3 in DNA: TGTGCCAGCAGTTTGCGTTTCAGCGCTAGCGGGAGAATATCGGACACCGGGGAGCTGTTTTTT.

The chain has TRBV4-2 and TRBJ2-6, with a weak D call TRBD2 (6 bases). V lost 1 base to trimming and J lost 0 bases, with 10 bases between them. The CDR3 is 17 residues long. Germline-derived CDR1 and CDR2 are LGHNA and YNFKEQ. The CDR3 DNA follows: TGTGCCAGCAGCCAAGGTAATAGCGGCTCTGGGGCCAACGTCCTGACTTTC. This codes for CASSQGNSGSGANVLTF.

There are a few counts of this clone. The chain uses TRBV28 and TRBJ1-5; no clear D gene. Trimming stripped 5 bases from V and 0 bases from J, with 11 bases between. Looked up from germline, CDR1 is MDHEN and CDR2 is SYDVKM. This CDR3 region has 15 residues. The CDR3 is CASSPGIDSNQPQHF. The CDR3 DNA follows: TGTGCCAGCAGTCCTGGAATAGATAGCAATCAGCCCCAGCATTTT.

This clone was seen more than once but under ten times. The chain uses TRBV5-1 and TRBJ2-7; perhaps TRBD1 as D (6 bases). This CDR3 has 16 amino acids. Trimming shortened V by 0 bases and J by 3 bases, and 16 bases separated the two germline ends. The germline V gene encodes CDR1 SGHRS and CDR2 YFSETQ. CDR3 DNA sequence: TGCGCCAGCAGCTTGGTCGGGGCAGGGGACCTCTACGAGCAGTACTTC. The encoded protein is CASSLVGAGDLYEQYF. The whole variable domain, filled in from reference TRBV5-1 and TRBJ2-7, reads KAGVTQTPRYLIKTRGQQVTLSCSPISGHRSVSWYQQTPGQGLQFLFEYFSETQRNKGNFPGRFSGRQFSNSRSEMNVSTLELGDSALYLCASSLVGAGDLYEQYFGPGTRLTVT.

The chain combines TRBV7-9 with TRBJ2-5; D is unresolved. The CDR3 has 11 residues. Germline V CDR1 and CDR2: SEHNR, FQNEAQ (reference sequence). The V end was cut by 5 bases, the J end by 1 base, with 2 bases between. DNA for the CDR3: TGTGCCAGCAGCGCCCAAGAGACCCAGTACTTC. It translates to CASSAQETQYF.

The chain recombines TRBV7-8 with TRBJ1-1, with unresolved D. The CDR3 covers 11 residues. The germline gives CDR1 SGHVS, CDR2 FQNEAQ. V lost 1 base and J 7 bases, leaving 4 bases between the germline ends. The CDR3 sequence: CASSLGNEAFF. In DNA form, the CDR3 reads TGTGCCAGCAGCTTAGGTAATGAAGCTTTCTTT.